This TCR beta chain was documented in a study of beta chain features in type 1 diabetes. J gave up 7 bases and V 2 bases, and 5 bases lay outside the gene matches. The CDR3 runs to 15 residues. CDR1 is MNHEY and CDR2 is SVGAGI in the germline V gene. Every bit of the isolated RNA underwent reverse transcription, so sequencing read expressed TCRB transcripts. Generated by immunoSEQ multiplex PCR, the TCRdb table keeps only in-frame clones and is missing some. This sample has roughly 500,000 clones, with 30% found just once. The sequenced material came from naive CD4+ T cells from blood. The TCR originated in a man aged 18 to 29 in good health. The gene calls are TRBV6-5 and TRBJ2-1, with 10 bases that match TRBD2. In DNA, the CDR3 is TGTGCCAGCAGTTACGAAGCGGGAGGGCCGAATGAGCAGTTCTTC. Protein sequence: CASSYEAGGPNEQFF.